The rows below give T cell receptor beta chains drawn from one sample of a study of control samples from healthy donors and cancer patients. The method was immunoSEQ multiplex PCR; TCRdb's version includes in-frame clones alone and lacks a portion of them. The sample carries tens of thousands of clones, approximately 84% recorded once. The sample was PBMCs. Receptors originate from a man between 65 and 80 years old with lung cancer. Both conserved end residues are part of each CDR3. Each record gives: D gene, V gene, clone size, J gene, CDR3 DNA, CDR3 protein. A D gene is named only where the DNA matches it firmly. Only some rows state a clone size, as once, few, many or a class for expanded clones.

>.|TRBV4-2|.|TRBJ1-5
TGTGCCAGCAGCCAAGAGAATACTGGAGGGAATCAGCCCCAGCATTTT
CASSQENTGGNQPQHF
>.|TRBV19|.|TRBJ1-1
TGTGCCAGTAGCCCAAACAGGGTGAACACTGAAGCTTTCTTT
CASSPNRVNTEAFF
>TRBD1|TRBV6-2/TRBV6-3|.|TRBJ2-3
TGTGCCAGCAGTTATTGGTCAGGGGGATCTTTACCAGATACGCAGTATTTT
CASSYWSGGSLPDTQYF
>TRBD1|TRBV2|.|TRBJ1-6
TGTGCCAGATCGGGACAGGGTGATTCACCCCTCCACTTT
CARSGQGDSPLHF
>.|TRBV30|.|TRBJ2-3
TGTGCCTGGAGTCAAAGGCGGGCAGATACGCAGTATTTT
CAWSQRRADTQYF
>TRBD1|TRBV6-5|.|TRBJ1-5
TGTGCCAGCAGTTCGGACAGGGCCCATCAGCCCCAGCATTTT
CASSSDRAHQPQHF
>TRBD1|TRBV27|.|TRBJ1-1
TGTGCCAGCAGTTTTGGGCAAGGGGGCCGAAACACTGAAGCTTTCTTT
CASSFGQGGRNTEAFF
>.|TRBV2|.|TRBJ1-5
TGTGCCAGCAGAGGACAGAGGGGAAACAATCAGCCCCAGCATTTT
CASRGQRGNNQPQHF
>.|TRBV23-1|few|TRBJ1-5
TGCGCCAGCAGTCAATCAGGCAGCCGGGCCCGGCAGCCCCAGCATTTT
CASSQSGSRARQPQHF
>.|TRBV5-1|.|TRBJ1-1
TGCGCCAGCAGCTTGGATTGGGGGCTGAACACTGAAGCTTTCTTT
CASSLDWGLNTEAFF
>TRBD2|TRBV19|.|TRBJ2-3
TGTGCCAGTAGACGGACTAGCGGGGGGGTTGCGCAGTATTTT
CASRRTSGGVAQYF
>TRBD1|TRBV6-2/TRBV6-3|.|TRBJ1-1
TGTGCCAGCAGTCAACACGGGACAGGGAGAGAGGAAGCTTTCTTT
CASSQHGTGREEAFF
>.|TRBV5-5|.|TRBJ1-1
TGTGCCAGCAGCTTGGAATTTAGGAACACTGAAGCTTTCTTT
CASSLEFRNTEAFF
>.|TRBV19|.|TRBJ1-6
TGTGCCAGTAGTACTGCCGGGGTGTCGTATAATTCACCCCTCCACTTT
CASSTAGVSYNSPLHF
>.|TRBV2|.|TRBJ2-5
TGTGCCAGCAGTCCCACCAGGGGGGGAGGGACCCAGTACTTC
CASSPTRGGGTQYF
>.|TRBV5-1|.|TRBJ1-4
TGCGCCAGCAGCCAAAGCGCGGGTCTTGAAAAACTGTTTTTT
CASSQSAGLEKLFF
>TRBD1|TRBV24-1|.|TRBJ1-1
TGTGCCACCAGTGGTTCCTACAGGGGGCGAGGGACTGAAGCTTTCTTT
CATSGSYRGRGTEAFF
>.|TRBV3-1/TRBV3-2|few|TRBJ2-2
TGTGCCAGCAGCCTACTCACCGGGGAGCTGTTTTTT
CASSLLTGELFF
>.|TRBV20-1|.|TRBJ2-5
TGCAGTGCTAGTAAAGGAAGGCGAGAGACCCAGTACTTC
CSASKGRRETQYF
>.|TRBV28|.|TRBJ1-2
TGTGCCAGCCGGAAAGGGACCGACTATGGCTACACCTTC
CASRKGTDYGYTF
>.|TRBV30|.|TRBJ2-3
TGTGCCTGGAGTGTACTGGGGGTTCCTTACACAGATACGCAGTATTTT
CAWSVLGVPYTDTQYF
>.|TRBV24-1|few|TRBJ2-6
TGTGCCACCAGTGATCCCTACAGGGACTCTGGGGCCAACGTCCTGACTTTC
CATSDPYRDSGANVLTF